A single sample gave rise to the 24 T cell receptor beta chains below, sequenced in a study of shared clonotypes between healthy human individuals. The table came from immunoSEQ multiplex PCR; TCRdb's copy has only in-frame clones and leaves some out. This table has some 2.1 million clones, 85% to 95% appearing once. The sample comprised naive CD4+ T cells sorted from blood. Regarding subset: CD45RA+ positively selected. Receptors originate from a man younger than 35 in good health.

The chain employs TRBV6-6 and TRBJ2-7, with D maybe TRBD2 (5 bases). The germline gives CDR1 MNHNY, CDR2 SVGAGI (reference sequence). Between the trimmed V and J ends, which lost 11 bases and 2 bases, there was a span of 16 bases. The CDR3 extends over 13 amino acids. DNA of the CDR3: TGTGCCCTTACAAGTAGGGAGACCTACGAGCAGTACTTC. Its protein product is CALTSRETYEQYF.

The chain uses TRBV5-4 and TRBJ2-1; 14 bases are a match to TRBD2. V gave up 5 bases and J gave up 5 bases; unmatched junction bases: 9. CDR3 length equals 17 residues. The germline V gene has CDR1 SGHNT and CDR2 YYREEE (reference sequence). The CDR3 is CASSYGLAGGRDNEQFF. Here the CDR3 DNA reads TGTGCCAGCAGTTACGGACTAGCGGGAGGTCGCGACAATGAGCAGTTCTTC. Combining the CDR3 with reference TRBV5-4 and TRBJ2-1 gives the whole variable domain ETGVTQSPTHLIKTRGQQVTLRCSSQSGHNTVSWYQQALGQGPQFIFQYYREEENGRGNFPPRFSGLQFPNYSSELNVNALELDDSALYLCASSYGLAGGRDNEQFFGPGTRLTVL.

The rearrangement uses TRBV5-4 and TRBJ2-2; D is uncertain. V gave up 2 bases and J gave up 7 bases, with 12 bases separating them. The V gene's germline CDR1 is SGHNT and CDR2 YYREEE (reference sequence). CDR3 length equals 14 residues. CDR3 sequence reads: CASSFRLESGELFF. The CDR3 DNA is TGTGCCAGCAGCTTCCGTCTAGAGAGCGGGGAGCTGTTTTTT. The whole variable domain, remainder taken from reference TRBV5-4 and TRBJ2-2, is ETGVTQSPTHLIKTRGQQVTLRCSSQSGHNTVSWYQQALGQGPQFIFQYYREEENGRGNFPPRFSGLQFPNYSSELNVNALELDDSALYLCASSFRLESGELFFGEGSRLTVL.

The gene calls are TRBV9 and TRBJ1-5, with unresolved D. From germline, CDR1 is SGDLS and CDR2 YYNGEE. The CDR3 sequence is 15 residues long. V shed 0 bases and J shed 1 base, with 8 bases lying between them. The CDR3 DNA sequence: TGTGCCAGCAGCGTAGCTTGGGAGAGCAATCAGCCCCAGCATTTT. Translated: CASSVAWESNQPQHF.

The V call is TRBV7-9, the J call TRBJ1-1; D remains unclear. CDR1 is SEHNR and CDR2 is FQNEAQ in the germline V gene (reference sequence). V was pared by 1 base and J by 0 bases, with 9 bases between. CDR3 length: 15 amino acids. The CDR3 coding sequence is TGTGCCAGCAGCTTAGGATCTCTACTGAACACTGAAGCTTTCTTT. Translation gives CASSLGSLLNTEAFF.

Notes on this clone: At one end the junction does not follow the germline gene, possibly because of a read error. This chain uses TRBV7-2 with TRBJ2-5; possibly TRBD2 for D (6 bases). This CDR3 contains 14 residues. Looked up from germline, CDR1 is SGHTA and CDR2 is FQGNSA. For the CDR3, the DNA is TGTGCCAGCAGCCTAGCAGGACGGGGGGAGACCCAGTACTTC. Translation gives CASSLAGRGETQYF.

The rearrangement uses TRBV2 and TRBJ2-5; the D is unclear. This CDR3 spans 13 amino acids. The V end lost 4 bases, the J end lost 7 bases, and 13 bases lay between the germline ends. In germline, CDR1 is SNHLY, CDR2 FYNNEI. The CDR3 coding sequence is TGTGCCAGCAGTGCTTCAGACATCGTGACCCAGTACTTC. It specifies CASSASDIVTQYF. Full variable domain (remainder filled in from reference TRBV2 and TRBJ2-5): EPEVTQTPSHQVTQMGQEVILRCVPISNHLYFYWYRQILGQKVEFLVSFYNNEISEKSEIFDDQFSVERPDGSNFTLKIRSTKLEDSAMYFCASSASDIVTQYFGPGTRLLVL.

The chain links TRBV10-1 to TRBJ2-1, with TRBD1 matching over 7 bases. This CDR3 has 16 amino acids. V was clipped by 5 bases and J by 0 bases; unmatched bases: 7. Germline V gives CDR1 WNHNN, CDR2 SYGVQD (reference sequence). The DNA for the CDR3 is TGCGCCAGCAGTAAAGGAACAGGGGTCTCCTACAATGAGCAGTTCTTC. It is translated as CASSKGTGVSYNEQFF.

The chain employs TRBV11-2 and TRBJ2-5, with D maybe TRBD1 (6 bases). CDR1 is SGHAT and CDR2 is FQNNGV in the germline V gene. V was clipped by 7 bases and J by 4 bases, with 16 bases between them. The CDR3 is 14 amino acids. CDR3 bases: TGTGCCAGCAAAAACAGGGACCTGACAGAGACCCAGTACTTC. Its translation is CASKNRDLTETQYF.

The chain uses TRBV4-1 and TRBJ1-6, with 10 bases fitting TRBD1. V lost 2 bases to trimming and J lost 2 bases; unmatched junction nucleotides: 12. The CDR3 has 20 residues. Per the germline V gene, CDR1 is MGHRA and CDR2 is YSYEKL. The CDR3 spells CASSQQLTGQGTTYNSPLHF. As DNA, the CDR3 is TGCGCCAGCAGCCAACAGCTGACGGGACAGGGGACTACCTATAATTCACCCCTCCACTTT.

This clone appeared once. J is TRBJ2-7 and V is TRBV7-2; no reliable D call. Germline lookup yields CDR1 SGHTA and CDR2 FQGNSA. This CDR3 has 13 amino acids. With 10 bases removed from V and 4 bases from J, the gap between germline ends came to 17 bases. The CDR3 DNA reads as TGTGCCACCGCTTTATCTGACGGTTACGAGCAGTACTTC. Amino acid sequence: CATALSDGYEQYF.

This chain joins TRBV6-1 and TRBJ1-1; no clear D gene. The V gene lost 4 bases and the J gene lost 6 bases, with 15 bases spanning the gap. Germline-derived CDR1 and CDR2 are MNHNS and SASEGT. This CDR3 is 14 amino acids long. The CDR3 nucleotides are TGTGCCAGCAGTGCCACCGGACTCGACTCTGAAGCTTTCTTT. Encoded protein: CASSATGLDSEAFF.

The chain combines TRBV19 with TRBJ2-5; 7 nucleotides align to TRBD1. With 5 bases clipped from V and 0 bases from J, the junction kept 3 bases outside the gene matches. Germline loops: CDR1 LNHDA, CDR2 SQIVND (reference sequence). The CDR3 spans 14 residues. The CDR3 spells CASSRQGNQETQYF. The CDR3 DNA reads TGTGCCAGTAGTCGACAGGGTAACCAAGAGACCCAGTACTTC.

The gene calls are TRBV6-6 and TRBJ1-1; a weak D match, TRBD1 (5 bases). The germline V and J ends were trimmed by 5 bases and 1 base, with 8 bases remaining between them. In germline, CDR1 is MNHNY, CDR2 SVGAGI (reference sequence). The CDR3 contains 13 residues. The CDR3 DNA reads TGTGCCAGCAGTGCAGGGTCGAACACTGAAGCTTTCTTT. Its protein product is CASSAGSNTEAFF.

In the case of this clone: A much larger clone sits a single nucleotide away, making a read error possible. Additional DNA sequences in this sample encode the identical CDR3. The DNA for the CDR3 is TGTGCCAGCTCACCAGACGGGAACTATGGCTACACCTTC. Translation: CASSPDGNYGYTF. The rearrangement joins TRBV18 to TRBJ1-2; D not resolved. The CDR3 runs 13 residues. Germline CDR1 is KGHSH and CDR2 is LQKENI. The V gene lost 2 bases and the J gene lost 2 bases, with 6 bases spanning the gap.

The chain links TRBV19 to TRBJ1-1, with TRBD1 identical over 9 bases. The CDR3 covers 15 residues. Trimming took 5 bases from V and 4 from J; bases not matched to a gene: 8. Germline V gene sequence: CDR1 LNHDA, CDR2 SQIVND (reference sequence). The CDR3 region is CASSSGQGSTTEAFF. CDR3 nucleotides: TGTGCCAGTAGTTCGGGACAGGGTTCTACCACTGAAGCTTTCTTT.

This clone showed up just once. The CDR3 sequence: CATQGREGSEQFF. The CDR3 coding sequence is TGCGCCACACAGGGCAGGGAGGGCTCTGAGCAGTTCTTC. The chain employs TRBV5-1 and TRBJ2-1; D may be TRBD2 (7 bases). The CDR3 sequence is 13 residues long. Per the germline V gene, CDR1 is SGHRS and CDR2 is YFSETQ. The germline V and J ends were trimmed by 9 bases and 9 bases, with 19 bases remaining between them.

The chain has TRBV30 and TRBJ2-7; 7 bases match TRBD2. The germline V gene encodes CDR1 GTSNPN and CDR2 SVGIG (reference sequence). V shed 0 bases and J 6 bases; nucleotides not matched to a gene: 11. The CDR3 runs 15 residues. DNA of the CDR3: TGTGCCTGGAGTGTACGGGGTAATAGCGGGTTCGAGCAGTACTTC. Protein sequence: CAWSVRGNSGFEQYF.

This clone was seen more than once but under ten times. Other DNA sequences in the sample encode the same CDR3. The rearrangement links TRBV2 to TRBJ2-7; no firm D call. This CDR3 is 11 amino acids long. The V and J ends lost 4 bases and 0 bases respectively, with 1 base between them. CDR1 and CDR2 (germline): SNHLY, FYNNEI. CDR3 region: CASSGSYEQYF. DNA of the CDR3: TGTGCCAGCAGTGGCTCCTACGAGCAGTACTTC.

This chain connects TRBV9 to TRBJ1-4; D may be TRBD1 (5 bases). V was cut by 3 bases and J by 3 bases, with 12 bases left in between. The CDR3 spans 15 residues. Germline V gene data show CDR1 as SGDLS and CDR2 as YYNGEE. Written as DNA, the CDR3 is TGTGCCAGCAGCGACGGGGCTGGGGCTAATGAAAAACTGTTTTTT. Protein product: CASSDGAGANEKLFF.

This clone was observed once. This chain joins TRBV5-4 and TRBJ1-2, with D possibly matching TRBD1 (5 bases). The CDR3 contains 14 residues. CDR1 is SGHNT, CDR2 YYREEE, per germline (reference sequence). Trimming shortened V by 1 base and J by 4 bases, and 11 bases separated the two germline ends. CDR3 in amino acids: CASSLPDSFYGYTF. The DNA of the CDR3 is TGTGCCAGCAGCTTGCCCGACAGCTTCTATGGCTACACCTTC.

This clone has a single count. This sequence joins TRBV9 and TRBJ1-1; tentatively, D is TRBD1 (6 bases). Germline values: CDR1 SGDLS, CDR2 YYNGEE. The CDR3 contains 16 residues. Deletions cut 4 bases from V and 1 base from J, with 17 bases between. The CDR3 spells CASSLTGSSSNTEAFF. In nucleotides, the CDR3 is TGTGCCAGCAGCTTAACAGGGTCTTCCTCGAACACTGAAGCTTTCTTT.

Only one count was recorded for this clone. The V call is TRBV11-3, the J call TRBJ2-7, with 9 bases lining up with TRBD2. V was clipped by 2 bases and J by 4 bases; unmatched bases: 0. The CDR3 length is 13 residues. CDR1 SGHNT and CDR2 YENEEA come from the germline V gene. CDR3 protein: CASSLLAGYEQYF. The DNA for the CDR3 is TGTGCCAGCAGCTTACTAGCGGGGTACGAGCAGTACTTC.

The J gene is TRBJ1-2, the V gene TRBV30, with a possible D match to TRBD1 (5 bases). The CDR3 consists of 16 residues. Trimming cost V 2 bases and J 8 bases, with 24 bases left between them. Looked up from germline, CDR1 is GTSNPN and CDR2 is SVGIG (reference sequence). The CDR3 sequence is CAWSLQTGTGGLGYTF. The CDR3 DNA reads as TGTGCCTGGAGTCTCCAGACCGGGACCGGAGGTCTGGGCTACACCTTC.